The T cell receptor (beta chain) under discussion was sequenced for a study of blood T cell repertoires in COVID-19. For the study at large: Sites in the United States, Italy and Spain provided acute and convalescent COVID-19 samples. The analysed material was cDNA or gDNA that came from T cells, B-cell-depleted T cells, or PBMCs.

J was trimmed by 8 bases and V by 1 base; bases with no gene match: 3. Germline values: CDR1 SNHLY, CDR2 FYNNEI. The CDR3 is 13 amino acids. Authors' data handling: Researchers report that nucleated cell counts were estimated from reference gene primer amplification. Using immunoSEQ multiplex PCR, the repertoire was profiled, and TCRdb retains in-frame clones only, with some absent. D and trimming were read from the DNA, whereas the V and J calls and clone size are those reported in that table. This sample has some 100,000 clones, with 88% found just once. The chain is built from TRBV2 and TRBJ1-2; 8 nucleotides match TRBD1. This sequence was found in a woman aged 60 to 75 with acute or convalescent COVID-19. Material: peripheral blood. Here the CDR3 reads CASSEGTGRGYTF. CDR3 bases: TGTGCCAGCAGTGAAGGGACAGGGCGCGGCTACACCTTC.